The present TCR beta chain was sequenced within a study of cytomegalovirus exposure and HLA in healthy donors. 13 Jbeta primers and 60 Vbeta primers were used for the PCR. The table came from immunoSEQ multiplex PCR; TCRdb's copy has only in-frame clones and leaves some out. The sample shows hundreds of thousands of clones, approximately 88% of them seen only once. Germline loops: CDR1 MNHEY, CDR2 SVGAGI. The CDR3 runs to 13 residues. With 6 bases removed from V and 8 bases from J, the gap between germline ends came to 16 bases. Sequenced material: PBMCs. The receptor's source is a boy between 2 and 10 years old in good health and CMV-seronegative. This chain connects TRBV6-5 to TRBJ1-2, with a tentative D call TRBD1 (6 bases). The CDR3 bases are TGTGCCAGCAGAGACGAGGGGGTGGGCGGCTACACCTTC. Translated, it gives CASRDEGVGGYTF.